This record concerns one T cell receptor beta chain sequence. The data were obtained in a study of blood T cell repertoires in COVID-19. In the study overall: Researchers got acute and convalescent COVID-19 samples from the United States, Italy and Spain. The cDNA or gDNA used as material had been derived from T cells, B-cell-depleted T cells, or PBMCs.

Data came from immunoSEQ multiplex PCR; TCRdb stores just in-frame clones and leaves some out. Here the sample spans 340,000 or so clones, 80% to 90% being singletons. This CDR3 is built from 13 residues. CDR1 is LGHDT and CDR2 is YNNKEL in the germline V gene (reference sequence). V shed 5 bases and J 11 bases; nucleotides not matched to a gene: 9. The source is a man aged 25-45 years with active or convalescent COVID-19. The sequenced sample was peripheral blood. The rearrangement uses TRBV3-1 (or the pseudogene TRBV3-2) and TRBJ1-3, with TRBD1 identical over 7 bases. The CDR3 loop is CASSAGQRGAIYF. The CDR3 nucleotides read TGTGCCAGCAGCGCGGGACAGAGGGGCGCCATATATTTT.